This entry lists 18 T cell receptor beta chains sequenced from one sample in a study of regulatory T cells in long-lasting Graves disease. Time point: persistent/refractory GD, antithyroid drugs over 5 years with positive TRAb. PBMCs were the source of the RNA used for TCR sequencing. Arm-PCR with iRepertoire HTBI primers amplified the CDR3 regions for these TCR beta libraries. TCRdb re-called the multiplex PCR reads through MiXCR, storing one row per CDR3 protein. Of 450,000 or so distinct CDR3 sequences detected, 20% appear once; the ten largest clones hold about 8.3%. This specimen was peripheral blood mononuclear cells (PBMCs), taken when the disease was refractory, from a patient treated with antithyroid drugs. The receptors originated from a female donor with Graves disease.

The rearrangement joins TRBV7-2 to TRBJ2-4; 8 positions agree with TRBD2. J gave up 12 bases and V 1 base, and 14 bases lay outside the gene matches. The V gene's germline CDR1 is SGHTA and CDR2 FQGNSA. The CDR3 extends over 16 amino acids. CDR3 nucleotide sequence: TGTGCCAGCAGCTTAGGGGCCCCCGGGGGTGGGACTAGTCAGTACTTC. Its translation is CASSLGAPGGGTSQYF.

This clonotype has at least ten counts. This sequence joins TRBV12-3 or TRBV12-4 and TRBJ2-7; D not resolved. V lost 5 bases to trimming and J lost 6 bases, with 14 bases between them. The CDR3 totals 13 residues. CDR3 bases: TGTGCCAGCAGTGGAACAAGAAACGGCGAGCAGTACTTC. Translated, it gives CASSGTRNGEQYF.

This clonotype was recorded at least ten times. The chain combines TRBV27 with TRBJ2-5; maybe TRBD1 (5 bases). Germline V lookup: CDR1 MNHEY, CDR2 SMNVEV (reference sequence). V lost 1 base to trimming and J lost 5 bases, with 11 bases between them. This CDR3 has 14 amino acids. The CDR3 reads CASSLYQGDETQYF. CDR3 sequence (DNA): TGTGCCAGCAGTTTATACCAGGGCGATGAGACCCAGTACTTC.

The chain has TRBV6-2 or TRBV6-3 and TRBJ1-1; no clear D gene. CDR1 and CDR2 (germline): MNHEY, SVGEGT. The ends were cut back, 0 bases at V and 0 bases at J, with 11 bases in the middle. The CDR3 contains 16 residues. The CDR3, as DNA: TGTGCCAGCAGTTACTCCTTTGGGGATATGAACACTGAAGCTTTCTTT. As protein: CASSYSFGDMNTEAFF.

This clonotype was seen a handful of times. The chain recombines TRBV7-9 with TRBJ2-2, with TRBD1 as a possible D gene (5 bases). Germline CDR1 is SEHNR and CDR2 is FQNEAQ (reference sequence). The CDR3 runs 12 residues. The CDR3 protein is CANGADTGELFF. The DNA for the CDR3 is TGTGCTAATGGGGCGGACACCGGGGAGCTGTTTTTT.

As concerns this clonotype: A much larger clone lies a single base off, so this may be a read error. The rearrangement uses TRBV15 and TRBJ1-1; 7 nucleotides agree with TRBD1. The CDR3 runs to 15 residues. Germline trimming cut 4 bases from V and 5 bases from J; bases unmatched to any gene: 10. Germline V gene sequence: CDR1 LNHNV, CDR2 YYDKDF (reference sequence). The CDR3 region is CATSNRQGGSTEAFF. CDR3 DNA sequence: TGTGCCACCAGCAACCGACAGGGAGGAAGTACTGAAGCTTTCTTT.

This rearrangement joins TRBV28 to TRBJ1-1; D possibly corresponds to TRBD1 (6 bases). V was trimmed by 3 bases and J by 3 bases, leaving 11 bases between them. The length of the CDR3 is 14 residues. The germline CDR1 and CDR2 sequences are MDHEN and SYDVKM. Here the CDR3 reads CASSFQGTYTEAFF. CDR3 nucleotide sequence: TGTGCCAGCAGTTTCCAGGGGACGTACACTGAAGCTTTCTTT.

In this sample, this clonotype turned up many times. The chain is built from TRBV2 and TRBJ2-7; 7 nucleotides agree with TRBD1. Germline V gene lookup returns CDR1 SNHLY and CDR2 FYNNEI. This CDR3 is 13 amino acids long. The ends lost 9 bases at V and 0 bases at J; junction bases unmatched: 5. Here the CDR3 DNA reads TGTGCCAGGGGGACAGCTACCTCCTACGAGCAGTACTTC. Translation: CARGTATSYEQYF.

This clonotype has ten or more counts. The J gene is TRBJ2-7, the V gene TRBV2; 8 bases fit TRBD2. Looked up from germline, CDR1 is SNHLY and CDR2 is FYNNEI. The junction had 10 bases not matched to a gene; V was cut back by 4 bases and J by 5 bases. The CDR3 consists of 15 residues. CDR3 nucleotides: TGTGCCAGCAGTGGTTTCGGGACTAGAGGAGACGAGCAGTACTTC. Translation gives CASSGFGTRGDEQYF. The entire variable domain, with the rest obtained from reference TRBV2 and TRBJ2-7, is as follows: EPEVTQTPSHQVTQMGQEVILRCVPISNHLYFYWYRQILGQKVEFLVSFYNNEISEKSEIFDDQFSVERPDGSNFTLKIRSTKLEDSAMYFCASSGFGTRGDEQYFGPGTRLTVT.

Here the CDR3 DNA reads TGTGCCAGTAGTGTCGGGATTCGAGGGGCTAACTATGGCTACACCTTC. Its translation: CASSVGIRGANYGYTF. The chain joins TRBV19 to TRBJ1-2; tentative D call: TRBD1 (5 bases). The CDR3 sequence is 16 residues long. Deletions cut 5 bases from V and 0 bases from J, with 16 bases between. Germline V gene lookup returns CDR1 LNHDA and CDR2 SQIVND (reference sequence).

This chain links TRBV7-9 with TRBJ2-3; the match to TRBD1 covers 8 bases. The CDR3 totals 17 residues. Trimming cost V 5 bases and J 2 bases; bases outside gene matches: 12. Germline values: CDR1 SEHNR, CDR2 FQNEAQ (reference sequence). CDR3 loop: CASSPPRDRTFTDTQYF. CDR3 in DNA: TGTGCCAGCAGCCCCCCGAGGGACAGGACCTTCACAGATACGCAGTATTTT.

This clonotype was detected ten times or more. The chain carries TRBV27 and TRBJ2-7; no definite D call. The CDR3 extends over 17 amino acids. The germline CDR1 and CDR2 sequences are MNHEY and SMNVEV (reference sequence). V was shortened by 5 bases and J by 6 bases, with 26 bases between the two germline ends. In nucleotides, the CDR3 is TGTGCCAGCAGTCCCACCAGCCCCGGGCTCCCGTCGAGCGAGCAGTACTTC. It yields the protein CASSPTSPGLPSSEQYF.

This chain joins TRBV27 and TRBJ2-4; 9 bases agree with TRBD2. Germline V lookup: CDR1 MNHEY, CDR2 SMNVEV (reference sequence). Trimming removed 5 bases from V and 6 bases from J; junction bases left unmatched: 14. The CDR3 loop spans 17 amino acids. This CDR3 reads CASSPLWIAGEGNIQYF. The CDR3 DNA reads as TGTGCCAGCAGTCCCCTTTGGATAGCGGGAGAGGGAAACATTCAGTACTTC.

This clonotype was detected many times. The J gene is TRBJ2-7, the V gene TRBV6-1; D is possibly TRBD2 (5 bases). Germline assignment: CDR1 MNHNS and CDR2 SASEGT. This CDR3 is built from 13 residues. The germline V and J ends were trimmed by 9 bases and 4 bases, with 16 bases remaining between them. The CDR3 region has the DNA TGTGCCAGTCTGTCGGGAACGAGTTACGAGCAGTACTTC. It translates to CASLSGTSYEQYF.

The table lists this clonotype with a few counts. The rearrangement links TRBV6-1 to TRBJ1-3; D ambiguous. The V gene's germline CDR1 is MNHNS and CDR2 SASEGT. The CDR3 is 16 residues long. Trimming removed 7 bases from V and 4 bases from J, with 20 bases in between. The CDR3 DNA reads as TGTGCCAGCATCCCCCCTCCGGGATACGGGGGAAACACCATATATTTT. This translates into CASIPPPGYGGNTIYF.

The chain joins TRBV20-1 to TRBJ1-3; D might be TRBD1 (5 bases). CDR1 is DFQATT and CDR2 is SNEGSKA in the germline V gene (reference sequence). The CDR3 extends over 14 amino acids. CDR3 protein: CSMMGLGSGNTIYF. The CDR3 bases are TGCAGCATGATGGGGCTAGGCTCTGGAAACACCATATATTTT.

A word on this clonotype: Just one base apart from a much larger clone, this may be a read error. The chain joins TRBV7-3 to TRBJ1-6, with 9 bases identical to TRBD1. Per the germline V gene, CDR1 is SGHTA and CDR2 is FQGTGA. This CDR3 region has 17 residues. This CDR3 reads CVSRTGTGSSYNSPLHF. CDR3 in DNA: TGTGTCAGCAGAACCGGGACAGGGAGCTCCTATAATTCACCCCTCCACTTT.

CDR3 sequence reads: CASSDGGPEQYF. The DNA of the CDR3 is TGTGCCAGCAGCGACGGAGGTCCCGAGCAGTACTTC. The chain combines TRBV7-2 with TRBJ2-7; TRBD2 might be the D (5 bases). CDR1 and CDR2 from the germline V gene are SGHTA and FQGNSA. Trimming stripped 5 bases from V and 6 bases from J, with 11 bases between. The CDR3 is made up of 12 amino acids.